These 28 T cell receptor beta chains were sequenced from one sample in a study of blood T cells in healthy people across ages. Next came a second PCR, run for about 7 to 11 cycles, which used a sample-barcoded 5' primer along with a J-beta primer mix. MiXCR, run by TCRdb on the 5' RACE reads, gives a single entry per CDR3 protein. This sample has some 940,000 distinct CDR3 sequences, with around 29% found just once. This sample was shared with a second study, whose subject was T cells of mothers and their children.

Sequenced input: blood. The origin of the receptors is a woman aged 35 to 49 in good health.

Ten or more counts support this clonotype. The chain is built from TRBV27 and TRBJ1-2, with D uncertain. The CDR3 covers 15 residues. The germline V gene encodes CDR1 MNHEY and CDR2 SMNVEV (reference sequence). The ends were cut back, 5 bases at V and 5 bases at J, with 18 bases in the middle. The CDR3 sequence: CASSLLGSYRYGYTF. For the CDR3, the DNA is TGTGCCAGCAGTCTGTTGGGCTCATACCGTTATGGCTACACCTTC.

This sequence joins TRBV7-3 and TRBJ2-1; 9 nucleotides match TRBD2. CDR1 and CDR2 from the germline V gene are SGHTA and FQGTGA. The CDR3 runs to 15 residues. The J segment lost 4 bases and the V segment lost 5 bases, leaving 6 bases of the junction unmatched. For the CDR3, the DNA is TGTGCCAGCAGCCCGCGGGGGGGCCGATACAATGAGCAGTTCTTC. Residues: CASSPRGGRYNEQFF.

The chain couples TRBV5-8 to TRBJ2-2; 8 nucleotides line up with TRBD1. Germline loops: CDR1 SGHTS, CDR2 YDEGEE. V was pared by 5 bases and J by 7 bases, with 1 base of the junction left unmatched. The CDR3 has 12 residues. The CDR3 sequence: CASRGQVGELFF. In DNA form, the CDR3 reads TGTGCCAGCAGGGGACAGGTCGGGGAGCTGTTTTTT.

A word on this clonotype: At one of its ends the junction is not consistent with the germline gene, which may arise from a read error. The chain recombines TRBV5-6 with TRBJ2-1, with 8 bases that match TRBD2. The CDR3 consists of 16 residues. In germline, CDR1 is SGHDT, CDR2 YYEEEE. DNA for the CDR3: TGTGCCAGCAGCTTGGATCGGGAGGGACGGAATAAAGGGGTGTACTTC. It translates to CASSLDREGRNKGVYF. Combining the CDR3 with reference TRBV5-6 and TRBJ2-1 gives the whole variable domain DAGVTQSPTHLIKTRGQQVTLRCSPKSGHDTVSWYQQALGQGPQFIFQYYEEEERQRGNFPDRFSGHQFPNYSSELNVNALLLGDSALYLCASSLDREGRNKGVYFGPGTRLTVL.

The gene calls are TRBV5-1 and TRBJ2-1; D is uncertain. This CDR3 spans 16 amino acids. The germline V gene encodes CDR1 SGHRS and CDR2 YFSETQ. V lost 0 bases to trimming and J lost 7 bases, with 17 bases between them. CDR3 region: CASSLETGVVKNEQFF. The CDR3 region has the DNA TGCGCCAGCAGCTTGGAAACTGGAGTAGTGAAGAATGAGCAGTTCTTC.

The chain couples TRBV20-1 to TRBJ1-1; D ambiguous. CDR1 DFQATT and CDR2 SNEGSKA come from the germline V gene (reference sequence). There are 12 residues in the CDR3. V was clipped by 2 bases and J by 11 bases, with 15 bases between them. The CDR3 here is CSARPGGLGAFF. The DNA for the CDR3 is TGCAGTGCTAGACCAGGCGGCCTTGGGGCTTTCTTT.

This clonotype occurred many times. The gene calls are TRBV28 and TRBJ1-6; D is uncertain. The length of the CDR3 is 10 residues. V lost 5 bases, J lost 14 bases, and 7 bases lay in between. Per the germline V gene, CDR1 is MDHEN and CDR2 is SYDVKM. CDR3 loop: CASSHITLHF. DNA for the CDR3: TGTGCCAGCAGTCACATCACCCTCCACTTT.

This clonotype was counted at least ten times. The V gene is TRBV11-2, the J gene TRBJ2-7; the D gene is possibly TRBD2 (6 bases). The CDR3 contains 17 residues. V gave up 0 bases and J gave up 2 bases, with 17 bases separating them. Germline lookup yields CDR1 SGHAT and CDR2 FQNNGV. The CDR3, as DNA: TGTGCCAGCAGCTTAGAGGCGGCTGGCGGGGCGACCTACGAGCAGTACTTC. It encodes CASSLEAAGGATYEQYF.

This clonotype was counted a few times. DNA of the CDR3: TGTGCCAGCAGAGAGGGAGGGAACACCGGGGAGCTGTTTTTT. Its protein is CASREGGNTGELFF. The chain combines TRBV14 with TRBJ2-2; D is perhaps TRBD2 (6 bases). This CDR3 spans 14 amino acids. Germline CDR1 reads SGHDN; CDR2 reads FVKESK. Trimming took off 6 bases at V and 1 base at J, with 9 bases between the two ends.

This clonotype was counted a few times. The chain employs TRBV10-3 and TRBJ1-1, with D tentatively TRBD1 (6 bases). The CDR3 consists of 14 residues. Trimming shortened V by 5 bases and J by 2 bases, and 12 bases separated the two germline ends. The germline V gene encodes CDR1 ENHRY and CDR2 SYGVKD. The CDR3 DNA reads as TGTGCCATCAGTACAGGGACCCTAAACACTGAAGCTTTCTTT. It codes for CAISTGTLNTEAFF.

This clonotype was found many times. The V call is TRBV9, the J call TRBJ2-3; D gene uncertain. CDR1 SGDLS and CDR2 YYNGEE come from the germline V gene. CDR3 length: 14 amino acids. V lost 1 base and J lost 2, with 8 bases in between. The CDR3: CASSVRSYTDTQYF. The CDR3 DNA reads TGTGCCAGCAGCGTACGCTCTTACACAGATACGCAGTATTTT.

This clonotype appeared a few times. The chain carries TRBV27 and TRBJ1-5; no reliable D call. The CDR3 loop spans 12 amino acids. The ends were cut back, 5 bases at V and 7 bases at J, with 9 bases in the middle. Germline V gives CDR1 MNHEY, CDR2 SMNVEV (reference sequence). CDR3 amino acids: CASSNGGQPQHF. CDR3 DNA: TGTGCCAGCAGTAATGGAGGCCAGCCCCAGCATTTT.

This clonotype was counted many times. V and J are TRBV7-2 and TRBJ2-7, with 12 positions matching TRBD2. In germline, CDR1 is SGHTA, CDR2 FQGNSA. V lost 5 bases, J lost 3 bases, and 8 bases stayed unmatched. The CDR3 is 16 amino acids. The CDR3, as DNA: TGTGCCAGCAGCACCCTAGCGGGGGGGCTTTACTACGAGCAGTACTTC. This codes for CASSTLAGGLYYEQYF.

The chain carries TRBV11-2 and TRBJ1-1; 9 bases align to TRBD1. Germline V gene data show CDR1 as SGHAT and CDR2 as FQNNGV. V lost 5 bases, J lost 3 bases, and 7 bases stayed unmatched. The CDR3 consists of 15 residues. Here the CDR3 DNA reads TGTGCCAGCAGCCCCGGGACAGGGCGCGACACTGAAGCTTTCTTT. Protein: CASSPGTGRDTEAFF.

About this clonotype: One end of the junction does not line up with germline, which may come from a read error. The CDR3 here is CASGLSSSNSYNEQFF. CDR3 nucleotides: TGCGCCAGCGGCTTATCCAGTTCTAACTCCTACAATGAGCAGTTCTTC. The chain employs TRBV5-1 and TRBJ2-1; D call uncertain. The CDR3 is 16 amino acids. Germline V gene data show CDR1 as SGHRS and CDR2 as YFSETQ.

The V gene is TRBV4-2, the J gene TRBJ2-7; tentatively, D is TRBD1 or TRBD2 (5 bases each). Germline loops: CDR1 LGHNA, CDR2 YNFKEQ. V was clipped by 0 bases and J by 2 bases, with 20 bases between them. This CDR3 has 18 amino acids. CDR3 sequence: CASSQESTSWGFPYEQYF. The CDR3, as DNA: TGTGCCAGCAGCCAAGAAAGTACGTCCTGGGGGTTCCCCTACGAGCAGTACTTC.

This clonotype was seen just once. V is TRBV2 and J is TRBJ1-2; tentatively, D is TRBD1 (5 bases). This CDR3 has 14 amino acids. The V gene's germline CDR1 is SNHLY and CDR2 FYNNEI. The V gene lost 5 bases and the J gene lost 4 bases, with 14 bases spanning the gap. The CDR3 DNA reads TGTGCCAGCAGTCGGGACTTACTGCTCTATGGCTACACCTTC. It codes for CASSRDLLLYGYTF.

This clonotype was seen a handful of times. This chain connects TRBV28 to TRBJ2-6; D is unclear. The CDR3 runs to 14 residues. CDR1 MDHEN and CDR2 SYDVKM come from the germline V gene. Trimming took off 6 bases at V and 5 bases at J, with 11 bases between the two ends. This CDR3 reads CASSVRPRANVLTF. CDR3 bases: TGTGCCAGCAGCGTGAGGCCGCGGGCCAACGTCCTGACTTTC.

At least ten counts were recorded for this clonotype. A much larger clone sits a single nucleotide away, making a read error possible. The chain is built from TRBV6-1 and TRBJ2-5, with 7 bases identical to TRBD2. Germline-derived CDR1 and CDR2 are MNHNS and SASEGT. This CDR3 is built from 15 residues. J lost 11 bases, V lost 10 bases, and 22 bases had no gene match. The CDR3 coding sequence is TGTGCCACCCAAGGAGGGAGGGCCAGGACTAATGAGCAGTACTTC. Translating it yields CATQGGRARTNEQYF.

This clonotype has only a few counts. The chain is built from TRBV2 and TRBJ2-2; the match to TRBD2 covers 7 bases. Germline V gene sequence: CDR1 SNHLY, CDR2 FYNNEI. This CDR3 has 13 residues. The trim removed 5 bases at V and 6 bases at J, leaving 3 bases unmatched. The CDR3 sequence is CASSPTSAGELFF. In DNA, the CDR3 is TGTGCCAGCAGTCCTACTAGCGCCGGGGAGCTGTTTTTT.

This clonotype was found a few times. Being one base from a much bigger clone, this may be a read error. This chain connects TRBV5-6 to TRBJ1-2; 7 bases are shared with TRBD1. The CDR3 runs 13 residues. The germline gives CDR1 SGHDT, CDR2 YYEEEE. J gave up 4 bases and V 2 bases, and 2 bases lay outside the gene matches. The CDR3 protein is CASSLQGCYGYTF. The CDR3 DNA sequence: TGTGCCAGCAGCTTACAGGGGTGCTATGGCTACACCTTC.

The rearrangement joins TRBV28 to TRBJ2-3; D may be TRBD1 (5 bases). V lost 8 bases to trimming and J lost 0 bases, with 12 bases between them. This CDR3 has 14 amino acids. Germline CDR1 reads MDHEN; CDR2 reads SYDVKM. This CDR3 is CASFRADSTDTQYF. In DNA, the CDR3 is TGTGCCAGCTTCAGGGCCGATAGCACAGATACGCAGTATTTT. Full variable domain (remainder filled in from reference TRBV28 and TRBJ2-3): DVKVTQSSRYLVKRTGEKVFLECVQDMDHENMFWYRQDPGLGLRLIYFSYDVKMKEKGDIPEGYSVSREKKERFSLILESASTNQTSMYLCASFRADSTDTQYFGPGTRLTVL.

The chain links TRBV5-5 to TRBJ2-6, with D possibly being TRBD1 or TRBD2 (5 bases each). This CDR3 has 19 amino acids. In germline, CDR1 is SGHKS, CDR2 YYEKEE (reference sequence). V was pared by 4 bases and J by 1 base, with 21 bases between. CDR3 DNA sequence: TGTGCCAGCAGCCCGGGATGGGGCAGTCTCCGTTCTGGGGCCAACGTCCTGACTTTC. Protein: CASSPGWGSLRSGANVLTF.

The sample holds a few counts of this clonotype. The rearrangement uses TRBV12-3 or TRBV12-4 and TRBJ2-5; maybe TRBD1 (6 bases). This CDR3 region has 17 residues. V gave up 5 bases and J gave up 5 bases, with 24 bases separating them. In nucleotides, the CDR3 is TGTGCCAGCAGTCCATCCCGTTGGGACAACCCGTACGAGACCCAGTACTTC. Translation: CASSPSRWDNPYETQYF.

This clonotype appeared a few times. The chain carries TRBV6-2 or TRBV6-3 and TRBJ2-5; D remains unclear. Trimming took 2 bases from V and 1 from J, leaving 8 bases between them. The CDR3 is 14 residues long. Germline V lookup: CDR1 MNHEY, CDR2 SVGEGT. CDR3 region: CASSYGLPQETQYF. In DNA, the CDR3 is TGTGCCAGCAGTTACGGTCTGCCCCAAGAGACCCAGTACTTC.

This clonotype was observed a handful of times. The rearrangement uses TRBV10-3 and TRBJ1-2; TRBD1 might be the D (6 bases). V was shortened by 3 bases and J by 4 bases, with 12 bases between the two germline ends. Germline CDR1 is ENHRY and CDR2 is SYGVKD. The CDR3 loop spans 14 amino acids. In DNA, the CDR3 is TGTGCCATCAGTGACCCAGGGGTTACCTATGGCTACACCTTC. Amino acids: CAISDPGVTYGYTF.

In its sample, this clonotype was seen a few times. The genes are TRBV5-1 and TRBJ1-4; TRBD1 agrees at 10 bases. The CDR3 contains 16 residues. V was clipped by 0 bases and J by 4 bases; unmatched bases: 3. CDR1 is SGHRS, CDR2 YFSETQ, per germline. This chain's CDR3 is CASSLGRTGGNEKLFF. CDR3 nucleotides: TGCGCCAGCAGCTTGGGCCGGACAGGGGGTAATGAAAAACTGTTTTTT.

This clonotype was detected only a few times. The germline gene is not matched at one end of the junction; a read error may be the cause. V and J are TRBV12-3 or TRBV12-4 and TRBJ1-1, with 7 bases that match TRBD1. CDR3 length: 13 amino acids. The CDR3 reads CAGRTGMDTEAFF. The CDR3 nucleotides are TGTGCCGGCAGGACAGGTATGGACACTGAAGCTTTCTTT.